This TCR beta chain is from a study of T cell repertoires in cytomegalovirus infection. Study background: Recently described HLA-C-restricted plus well-studied HLA-B-restricted CMV epitopes were used. Matching HLA type, along with CMV infection, was indicated by public TCR beta signatures.

TCRdb itself ran the reads through MiXCR, one entry per CDR3 protein. The sample shows 100,000 or so distinct CDR3 sequences, approximately 32% of them seen only once. This CDR3 is 15 amino acids long. V was trimmed by 0 bases and J by 5 bases, leaving 13 bases between them. Germline loops: CDR1 MGHRA, CDR2 YSYEKL. This clonotype was seen only a few times. Antigen: not known. The input for sequencing was CD8+ T cells from cultured PBMCs, taken from culture after CMV antigen stimulation. The source of this sequence is a human donor in good health (CMV status not recorded). Some clones in this sample may be carry-over from other donors' samples. The J gene is TRBJ1-1, the V gene TRBV4-1; D uncertain. The CDR3 nucleotides read TGCGCCAGCAGCCAAGACAAGGGAGTGGGAACTGAAGCTTTCTTT. Protein product: CASSQDKGVGTEAFF.